The 15 T cell receptor beta chains reported below all come from one sample, sequenced in a study of response to subunit inactivated influenza vaccine. TCRdb reprocessed the RT-PCR reads via MiXCR and lists one record per CDR3 protein. The table shows hundreds of thousands of distinct CDR3 sequences, with approximately 14% occurring only once. The source material was PBMCs from blood, sampled about 14 days before vaccination. These TCRs come from a man aged 45-65 years who received an inactivated influenza vaccine.

The genes are TRBV7-2 and TRBJ2-5; tentatively, D is TRBD2 (5 bases). The CDR3 contains 14 residues. Germline loops: CDR1 SGHTA, CDR2 FQGNSA. The V and J ends lost 2 bases and 2 bases respectively, with 9 bases between them. The CDR3 DNA is TGTGCCAGCAGCTTAACTCCGGGGCAAGAGACCCAGTACTTC. It codes for CASSLTPGQETQYF.

V gene TRBV29-1 combines with J gene TRBJ2-5; D is unclear. The V gene's germline CDR1 is SQVTM and CDR2 ANQGSEA. This CDR3 comprises 12 residues. V was shortened by 4 bases and J by 2 bases, with 8 bases between the two germline ends. The CDR3 is CSVATGQETQYF. The CDR3, as DNA: TGCAGCGTTGCAACTGGTCAAGAGACCCAGTACTTC.

This clonotype was seen many times. This chain links TRBV12-3 or TRBV12-4 with TRBJ2-1; 7 nucleotides match TRBD2. V lost 5 bases and J lost 12; bases outside the gene matches: 13. CDR3 length equals 14 residues. The CDR3 bases are TGTGCCAGCAGTACACGGACTAGTGTTGGCGGGCAGTTCTTC. Its translation is CASSTRTSVGGQFF.

Only a few counts were recorded for this clonotype. V gene TRBV20-1 combines with J gene TRBJ2-1; the match to TRBD2 covers 10 bases. The CDR3 sequence is 15 residues long. V trimming: 3 bases; J trimming: 4 bases; junction bases outside the gene matches: 6. CDR1 and CDR2 from the germline V gene are DFQATT and SNEGSKA (reference sequence). In DNA, the CDR3 is TGCAGTGCTAGCCTAGCGGGGGCCTATTACAATGAGCAGTTCTTC. Translated, it gives CSASLAGAYYNEQFF.

The chain recombines TRBV12-3 or TRBV12-4 with TRBJ2-1, with TRBD1 as a possible D gene (5 bases). This CDR3 spans 13 amino acids. Trimming stripped 4 bases from V and 5 bases from J, with 9 bases between. CDR3 sequence: CASSYRPDNEQFF. The CDR3 nucleotides are TGTGCCAGCAGTTACAGGCCCGACAATGAGCAGTTCTTC.

Many counts were recorded for this clonotype. CDR3 sequence (DNA): TGCAGTGCTAGAGGGCTAGCGGGATCCTTACAAGAGACCCAGTACTTC. Its translation is CSARGLAGSLQETQYF. This chain uses TRBV20-1 with TRBJ2-5, with 9 bases matching TRBD2. Germline V lookup: CDR1 DFQATT, CDR2 SNEGSKA (reference sequence). The CDR3 extends over 16 amino acids. V shed 1 base, J shed 2 bases, and the junction held 8 bases outside the gene matches.

This clonotype was detected a few times. The chain recombines TRBV20-1 with TRBJ2-1; tentative D call: TRBD2 (6 bases). CDR1 is DFQATT, CDR2 SNEGSKA, per germline (reference sequence). V was clipped by 3 bases and J by 5 bases, with 11 bases between them. The CDR3 has 13 residues. The CDR3 spells CSASGSGHNEQFF. The CDR3 DNA reads as TGCAGTGCTAGTGGTAGCGGTCACAATGAGCAGTTCTTC.

The chain employs TRBV13 and TRBJ2-7; a weak D match, TRBD1 (6 bases). Germline lookup yields CDR1 PRHDT and CDR2 FYEKMQ (reference sequence). With 0 bases removed from V and 4 bases from J, the gap between germline ends came to 13 bases. The CDR3 spans 15 residues. DNA for the CDR3: TGTGCCAGCAGCTTAGGCGGGACATCGGTATACGAGCAGTACTTC. Encoded protein: CASSLGGTSVYEQYF.

The chain is built from TRBV20-1 and TRBJ2-2; D gene ambiguous. The V end was cut by 0 bases, the J end by 4 bases, with 6 bases between. The CDR3 consists of 13 residues. The germline V gene encodes CDR1 DFQATT and CDR2 SNEGSKA (reference sequence). The CDR3 loop reads CSARDLGTGELFF. The CDR3, as DNA: TGCAGTGCTAGAGATCTTGGCACCGGGGAGCTGTTTTTT.

This clonotype was counted only a few times. The chain combines TRBV20-1 with TRBJ2-7; 8 nucleotides agree with TRBD2. Germline values: CDR1 DFQATT, CDR2 SNEGSKA (reference sequence). The CDR3 has 15 residues. V shed 7 bases, J shed 3 bases, and the junction held 14 bases outside the gene matches. CDR3 amino acids: CSVKEGASGLYEQYF. The CDR3 DNA sequence: TGCAGTGTCAAAGAAGGTGCTAGCGGGCTCTACGAGCAGTACTTC.

Ten or more counts support this clonotype. V gene TRBV7-2 combines with J gene TRBJ1-1; D is possibly TRBD1 (5 bases). The CDR3 is 14 amino acids. The V gene's germline CDR1 is SGHTA and CDR2 FQGNSA. The V end was cut by 7 bases, the J end by 4 bases, with 16 bases between. The CDR3 here is CASKVSGQVTEAFF. CDR3 DNA sequence: TGTGCCAGCAAGGTTTCAGGGCAAGTCACTGAAGCTTTCTTT.

This clonotype has a handful of counts. V gene TRBV5-1 combines with J gene TRBJ1-2; 9 bases are a match to TRBD1. V shed 0 bases, J shed 6 bases, and the junction held 9 bases outside the gene matches. The CDR3 runs to 16 residues. The germline CDR1 and CDR2 sequences are SGHRS and YFSETQ. CDR3: CASSLVGTGLGNGYTF. The CDR3 region has the DNA TGCGCCAGCAGCTTGGTAGGGACAGGGCTAGGAAATGGCTACACCTTC.

The V call is TRBV6-1, the J call TRBJ2-3; D might be TRBD2 (6 bases). CDR3 length: 14 residues. V was shortened by 7 bases and J by 4 bases, with 15 bases between the two germline ends. Looked up from germline, CDR1 is MNHNS and CDR2 is SASEGT. CDR3 protein: CASNPGVWADTQYF. The CDR3 DNA reads TGTGCCAGCAACCCGGGGGTGTGGGCAGATACGCAGTATTTT.

The chain uses TRBV7-9 and TRBJ1-4; TRBD1 aligns across 7 bases. Germline V gene sequence: CDR1 SEHNR, CDR2 FQNEAQ (reference sequence). The CDR3 runs to 14 residues. V was clipped by 7 bases and J by 5 bases; unmatched bases: 7. CDR3 DNA sequence: TGTGCCAGCACTTGGGACAGACTAAATGAAAAACTGTTTTTT. This encodes CASTWDRLNEKLFF.

This chain joins TRBV5-4 and TRBJ2-2, with D possibly TRBD1 on 6 matching bases. Trimming shortened V by 10 bases and J by 0 bases, and 13 bases separated the two germline ends. The CDR3 sequence is 14 residues long. Germline V gene lookup returns CDR1 SGHNT and CDR2 YYREEE (reference sequence). The CDR3 DNA is TGTGCCTCTACAGGGAACGCGAACACCGGGGAGCTGTTTTTT. It encodes CASTGNANTGELFF.